The 7 T cell receptor beta chains in this list originate from one sample, sequenced in a study of blood T cell repertoires in COVID-19. Here immunoSEQ multiplex PCR was the method, and the copy in TCRdb shows in-frame clones only, minus some. The top ten hold around 1.9% of the sample, which has approximately 300,000 clones, 85% seen once. What was sequenced was PBMCs or T cells enriched from blood (not recorded which). These receptors were collected from a woman in her twenties or thirties who had been exposed to COVID-19.

This clone was seen once. CDR3 sequence (DNA): TGCGCCAGCAGCCCTAGGGACAGCAACTATGGCTACACCTTC. It encodes CASSPRDSNYGYTF. The chain has TRBV5-1 and TRBJ1-2; 7 positions agree with TRBD1. The CDR3 sequence is 14 residues long. Germline CDR1 reads SGHRS; CDR2 reads YFSETQ. Unmatched junction bases numbered 5, after V lost 4 bases and J lost 2 bases.

This chain links TRBV6-5 with TRBJ2-3, with D perhaps TRBD2 (5 bases). In germline, CDR1 is MNHEY, CDR2 SVGAGI. This CDR3 spans 13 amino acids. V was cut by 0 bases and J by 5 bases, with 6 bases left in between. The CDR3 loop reads CASSYSRGDTQYF. The CDR3 nucleotides are TGTGCCAGCAGTTACTCACGGGGAGATACGCAGTATTTT.

The V call is TRBV15, the J call TRBJ2-2; D is unresolved. The V end was cut by 7 bases, the J end by 8 bases, with 5 bases between. Germline V gives CDR1 LNHNV, CDR2 YYDKDF (reference sequence). The CDR3 is 10 residues long. This chain's CDR3 is CATTLGELFF. In nucleotides, the CDR3 is TGTGCCACCACCCTGGGGGAGCTGTTTTTT.

This clone appeared a single time. The V and J genes are TRBV12-3 or TRBV12-4 and TRBJ1-4; 10 bases are shared with TRBD1. The length of the CDR3 is 13 residues. V was pared by 6 bases and J by 7 bases, with 2 bases of the junction left unmatched. CDR3 sequence: CASSRDRGEKLFF. For the CDR3, the DNA is TGTGCCAGCAGCCGGGACAGGGGTGAAAAACTGTTTTTT.

This chain uses TRBV4-3 with TRBJ1-3; D unresolved. The CDR3 is made up of 15 amino acids. Germline lookup yields CDR1 LGHNA and CDR2 YSLEER. V lost 0 bases to trimming and J lost 2 bases, with 8 bases between them. DNA for the CDR3: TGCGCCAGCAGCCAAGAACAGTCCCCTGGAAACACCATATATTTT. Protein product: CASSQEQSPGNTIYF.

The J gene is TRBJ2-2, the V gene TRBV11-2, with D unresolved. This CDR3 is 13 amino acids long. V dropped 4 bases and J dropped 5 bases, with 8 bases sitting between them. Germline loops: CDR1 SGHAT, CDR2 FQNNGV. In nucleotides, the CDR3 is TGTGCCAGCAGCTCCGTCCGGACCGGGGAGCTGTTTTTT. Protein product: CASSSVRTGELFF.

This clone has a single count. The chain combines TRBV7-8 with TRBJ2-7; 8 bases are a match to TRBD1. Germline V gene sequence: CDR1 SGHVS, CDR2 FQNEAQ. This CDR3 has 15 amino acids. J was trimmed by 7 bases and V by 3 bases; bases with no gene match: 11. For the CDR3, the DNA is TGTGCCAGCAGCTTCGACAGGGGATCCTTAGGGGAGCAGTACTTC. This encodes CASSFDRGSLGEQYF.